This T cell receptor (beta chain) emerged from a study of T-cell memory formation after mild COVID-19. In TCRdb, the 5' RACE reads were re-called with MiXCR into one record per CDR3 protein. Among about 400,000 distinct CDR3 sequences listed, roughly an eighth were seen once. This clonotype was picked up a small number of times. Germline V gene data show CDR1 as MNHEY and CDR2 as SVGAGI. This CDR3 is 17 amino acids long. Unmatched junction bases numbered 12, after V lost 6 bases and J lost 6 bases. The sequence was obtained from a man between 18 and 35 years old who had mild COVID-19 (a few samples of this study predate the infection). Cell type and time point are not known. This chain links TRBV6-5 with TRBJ1-4, with 11 nucleotides matching TRBD1. Material: PBMCs or a T cell subset sorted from them (not recorded which). CDR3 sequence: CASRRTGGQGADEKLFF. DNA of the CDR3: TGTGCCAGCAGGCGAACCGGCGGACAGGGGGCTGATGAAAAACTGTTTTTT.